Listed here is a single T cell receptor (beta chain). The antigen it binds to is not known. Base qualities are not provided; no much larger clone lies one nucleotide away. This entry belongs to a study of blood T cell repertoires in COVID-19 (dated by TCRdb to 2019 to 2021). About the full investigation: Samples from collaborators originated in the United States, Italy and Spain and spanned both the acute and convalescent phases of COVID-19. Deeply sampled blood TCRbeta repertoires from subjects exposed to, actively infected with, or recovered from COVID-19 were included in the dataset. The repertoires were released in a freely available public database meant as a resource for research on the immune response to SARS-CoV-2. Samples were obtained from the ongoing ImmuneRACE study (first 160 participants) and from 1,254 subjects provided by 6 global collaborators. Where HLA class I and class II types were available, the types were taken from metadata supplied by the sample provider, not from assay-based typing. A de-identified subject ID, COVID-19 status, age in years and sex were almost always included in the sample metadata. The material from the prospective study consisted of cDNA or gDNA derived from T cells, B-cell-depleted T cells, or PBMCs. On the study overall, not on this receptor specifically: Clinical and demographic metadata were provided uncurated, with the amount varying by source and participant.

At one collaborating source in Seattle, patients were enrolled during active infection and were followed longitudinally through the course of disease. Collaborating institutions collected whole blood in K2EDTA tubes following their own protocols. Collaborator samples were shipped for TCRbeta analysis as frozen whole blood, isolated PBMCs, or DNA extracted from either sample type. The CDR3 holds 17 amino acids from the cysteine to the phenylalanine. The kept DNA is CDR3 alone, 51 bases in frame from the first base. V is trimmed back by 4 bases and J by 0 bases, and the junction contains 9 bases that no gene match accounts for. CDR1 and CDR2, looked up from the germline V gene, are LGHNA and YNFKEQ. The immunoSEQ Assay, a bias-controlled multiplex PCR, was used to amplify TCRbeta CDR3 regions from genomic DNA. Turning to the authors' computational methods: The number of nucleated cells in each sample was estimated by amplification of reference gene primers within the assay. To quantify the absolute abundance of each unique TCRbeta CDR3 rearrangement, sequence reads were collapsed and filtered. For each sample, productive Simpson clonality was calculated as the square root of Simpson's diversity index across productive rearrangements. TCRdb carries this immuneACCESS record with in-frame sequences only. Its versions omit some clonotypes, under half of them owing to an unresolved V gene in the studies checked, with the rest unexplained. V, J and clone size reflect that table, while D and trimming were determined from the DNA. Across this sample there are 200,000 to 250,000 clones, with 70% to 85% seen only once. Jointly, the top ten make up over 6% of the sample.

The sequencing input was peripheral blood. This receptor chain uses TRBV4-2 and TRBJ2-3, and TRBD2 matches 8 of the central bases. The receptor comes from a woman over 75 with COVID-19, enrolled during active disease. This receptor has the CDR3 CASSRSGTRGSTDTQYF. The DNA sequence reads TGTGCCAGCAGCCGATCCGGGACTAGGGGGAGCACAGATACGCAGTATTTT.